This TCR beta chain derives from a study of PD-1 blockade in classical Hodgkin lymphoma. Study-level background: Patients in the cohort were put on intravenous nivolumab, 3 mg/kg every 2 weeks.

Findings and limits, study-wide: Newly diagnosed patients were said to have less baseline TCR diversity than healthy donors did. CD4+ TCR diversity climbed significantly by C4D1, unlike CD8+ TCR diversity.

In regard to this clone: The antigen is unknown.

Time point here: cycle 4 day 1 (C4D1), after 5 to 7 weeks of nivolumab. Brentuximab vedotin exposure varied among the patients, all of whom had relapsed after autologous stem cell transplantation. Responses achieved at best were complete response, partial response or progressive disease. The length of the CDR3 is 14 residues. V trimming: 9 bases; J trimming: 6 bases; junction bases outside the gene matches: 13. Germline V lookup: CDR1 SGHRS, CDR2 YFSETQ. Sequenced by immunoSEQ multiplex PCR; TCRdb stores in-frame clones only, minus some. The table includes more than 75,000 clones, about 93% detected once.

The sample in question was peripheral blood mononuclear cells (PBMCs), obtained before the fourth cycle of nivolumab. V usage is TRBV5-1 and J usage is TRBJ2-7, with 9 bases identical to TRBD1. The origin of this receptor is a human donor with classical Hodgkin lymphoma. The CDR3 reads CATADTGGAGEQYF. The CDR3 DNA reads as TGCGCCACCGCAGACACAGGGGGCGCGGGCGAGCAGTACTTC.